The following is a T cell receptor beta chain sequence with its context. The data are from a study of cytomegalovirus exposure and HLA in healthy donors. The PCR contained 60 Vbeta and 13 Jbeta primers. Profiled with immunoSEQ multiplex PCR; TCRdb holds only in-frame clones, not every one. There are roughly 150,000 clones in the sample; about 79% occur only once, and 1.5% to 2% lies in the top ten. Trimming at V came to 5 bases and at J to 2 bases, leaving 3 bases not matched to a gene. The CDR3 covers 15 residues. Germline CDR1 SNHLY, CDR2 FYNNEI. The receptor comes from a woman aged 25 to 39 in good health and CMV-seronegative. This rearrangement joins TRBV2 to TRBJ2-1; 10 bases line up with TRBD1. The sample was PBMCs. The CDR3 is CASSRDRGTYNEQFF. The DNA of the CDR3 is TGTGCCAGCAGTAGGGACAGGGGAACCTACAATGAGCAGTTCTTC.